This T cell receptor beta chain comes out of a study of blood T cell repertoires in COVID-19. Study details: Samples came from the United States, Italy and Spain, spanning acute and convalescent COVID-19. PBMCs, B-cell-depleted T cells, or T cells provided the cDNA or gDNA that made up the material.

Seattle researchers signed up patients amid active infection and tracked them longitudinally. Per the study methods: Estimation of nucleated cell counts was performed using reference gene primer amplification. Generated by immunoSEQ multiplex PCR, the TCRdb table keeps only in-frame clones and is missing some. That table gives V, J and clone size, and the DNA gave D and trimming. The sample includes 150,000 to 180,000 clones, roughly 83% of them seen just once. The CDR3 sequence is 17 residues long. V lost 7 bases to trimming and J lost 0 bases, with 16 bases between them. Germline CDR1 is LGHDT and CDR2 is YNNKEL (reference sequence).

The chain joins TRBV3-1 (or the pseudogene TRBV3-2) to TRBJ2-6; D is possibly TRBD2 (6 bases). This receptor was obtained from a woman in her sixties or seventies with COVID-19, enrolled during active disease. The sequenced material came from peripheral blood. Written as DNA, the CDR3 is TGTGCCAGCACCCCCCGGGGGAGAAGCTCTGGGGCCAACGTCCTGACTTTC. This translates into CASTPRGRSSGANVLTF.